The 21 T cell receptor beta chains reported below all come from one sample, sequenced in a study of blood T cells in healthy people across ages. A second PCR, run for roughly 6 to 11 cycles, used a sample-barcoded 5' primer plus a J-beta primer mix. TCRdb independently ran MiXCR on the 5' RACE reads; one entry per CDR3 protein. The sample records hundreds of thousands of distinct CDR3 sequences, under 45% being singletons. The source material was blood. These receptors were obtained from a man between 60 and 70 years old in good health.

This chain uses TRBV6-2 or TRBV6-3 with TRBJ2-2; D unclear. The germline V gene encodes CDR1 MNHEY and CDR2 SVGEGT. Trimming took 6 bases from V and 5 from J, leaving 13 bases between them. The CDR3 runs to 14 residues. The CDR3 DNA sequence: TGTGCCAGCAGCCCTATAGTCTTGACCGGGGAGCTGTTTTTT. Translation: CASSPIVLTGELFF.

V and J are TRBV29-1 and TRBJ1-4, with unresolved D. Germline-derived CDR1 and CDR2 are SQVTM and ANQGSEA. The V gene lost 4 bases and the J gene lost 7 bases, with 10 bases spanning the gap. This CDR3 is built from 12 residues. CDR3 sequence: CSVGSGREKLFF. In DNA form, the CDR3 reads TGCAGCGTTGGGTCAGGTCGTGAAAAACTGTTTTTT.

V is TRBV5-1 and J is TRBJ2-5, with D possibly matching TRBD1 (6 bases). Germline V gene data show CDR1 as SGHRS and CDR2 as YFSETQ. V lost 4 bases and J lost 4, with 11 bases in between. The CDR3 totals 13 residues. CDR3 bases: TGCGCCAGCAGCGAGTCAGGGGTAGAGACCCAGTACTTC. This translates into CASSESGVETQYF.

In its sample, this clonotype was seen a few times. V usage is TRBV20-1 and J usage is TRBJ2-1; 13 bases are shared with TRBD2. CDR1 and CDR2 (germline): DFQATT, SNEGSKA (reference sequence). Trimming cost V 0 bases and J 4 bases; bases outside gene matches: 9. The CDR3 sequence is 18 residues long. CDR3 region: CSARDLQPGLAGYNEQFF. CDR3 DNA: TGCAGTGCTAGAGATTTGCAGCCGGGACTAGCGGGGTACAATGAGCAGTTCTTC.

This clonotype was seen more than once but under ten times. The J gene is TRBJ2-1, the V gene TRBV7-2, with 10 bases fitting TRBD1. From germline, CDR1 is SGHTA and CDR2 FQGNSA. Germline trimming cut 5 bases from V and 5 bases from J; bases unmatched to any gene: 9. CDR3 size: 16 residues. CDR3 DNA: TGTGCCAGCAGCCAAGCGCCGGGACAGGGGAACAATGAGCAGTTCTTC. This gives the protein CASSQAPGQGNNEQFF. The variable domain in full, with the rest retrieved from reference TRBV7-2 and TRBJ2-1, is GAGVSQSPSNKVTEKGKDVELRCDPISGHTALYWYRQSLGQGLEFLIYFQGNSAPDKSGLPSDRFSAERTGGSVSTLTIQRTQQEDSAVYLCASSQAPGQGNNEQFFGPGTRLTVL.

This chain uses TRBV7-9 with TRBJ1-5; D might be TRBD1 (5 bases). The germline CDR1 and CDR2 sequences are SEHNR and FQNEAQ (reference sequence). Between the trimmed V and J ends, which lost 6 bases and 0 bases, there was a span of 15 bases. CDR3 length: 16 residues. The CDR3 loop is CASSSGAGNSNQPQHF. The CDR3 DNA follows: TGTGCCAGCAGTTCCGGGGCGGGTAATAGCAATCAGCCCCAGCATTTT.

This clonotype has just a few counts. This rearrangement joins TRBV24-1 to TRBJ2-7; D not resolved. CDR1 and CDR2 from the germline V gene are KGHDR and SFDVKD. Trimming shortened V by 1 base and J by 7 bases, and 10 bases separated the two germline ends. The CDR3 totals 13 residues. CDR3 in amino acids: CATSDFSSNEQYF. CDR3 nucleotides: TGTGCCACCAGTGATTTTTCCAGTAATGAGCAGTACTTC.

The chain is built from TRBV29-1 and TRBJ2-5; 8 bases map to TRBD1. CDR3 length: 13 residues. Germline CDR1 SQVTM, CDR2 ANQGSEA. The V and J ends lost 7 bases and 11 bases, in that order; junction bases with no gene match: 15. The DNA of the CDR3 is TGCAGCGCCTCCGGCCGGGACAGGAATGAGCAGTACTTC. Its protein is CSASGRDRNEQYF.

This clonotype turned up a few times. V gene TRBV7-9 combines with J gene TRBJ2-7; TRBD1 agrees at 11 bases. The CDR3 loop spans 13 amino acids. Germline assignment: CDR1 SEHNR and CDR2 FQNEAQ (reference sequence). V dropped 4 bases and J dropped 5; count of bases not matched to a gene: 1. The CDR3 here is CASSWDRGDEQYF. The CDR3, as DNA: TGTGCCAGCAGCTGGGACAGGGGGGACGAGCAGTACTTC. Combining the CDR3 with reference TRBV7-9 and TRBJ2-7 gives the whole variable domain DTGVSQNPRHKITKRGQNVTFRCDPISEHNRLYWYRQTLGQGPEFLTYFQNEAQLEKSRLLSDRFSAERPKGSFSTLEIQRTEQGDSAMYLCASSWDRGDEQYFGPGTRLTVT.

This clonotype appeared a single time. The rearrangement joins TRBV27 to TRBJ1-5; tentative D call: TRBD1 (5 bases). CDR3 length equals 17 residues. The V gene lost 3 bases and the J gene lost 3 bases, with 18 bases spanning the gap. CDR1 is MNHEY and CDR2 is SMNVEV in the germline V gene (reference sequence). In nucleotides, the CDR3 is TGTGCCAGCAGTTTGACCTCGCCCCCAGGGTACAATCAGCCCCAGCATTTT. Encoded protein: CASSLTSPPGYNQPQHF.

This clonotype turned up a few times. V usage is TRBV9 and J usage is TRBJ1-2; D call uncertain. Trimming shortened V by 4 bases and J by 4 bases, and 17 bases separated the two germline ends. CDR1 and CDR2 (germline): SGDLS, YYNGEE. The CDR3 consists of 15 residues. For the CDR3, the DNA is TGTGCCAGCAGCCCCTTTCCGGACGAAATCTATGGCTACACCTTC. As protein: CASSPFPDEIYGYTF.

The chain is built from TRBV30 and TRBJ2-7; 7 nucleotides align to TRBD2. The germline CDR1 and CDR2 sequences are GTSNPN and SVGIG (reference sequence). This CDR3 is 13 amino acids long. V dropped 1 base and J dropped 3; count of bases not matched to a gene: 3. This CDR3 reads CAWSAGLYYEQYF. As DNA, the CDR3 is TGTGCCTGGAGTGCGGGACTATACTACGAGCAGTACTTC.

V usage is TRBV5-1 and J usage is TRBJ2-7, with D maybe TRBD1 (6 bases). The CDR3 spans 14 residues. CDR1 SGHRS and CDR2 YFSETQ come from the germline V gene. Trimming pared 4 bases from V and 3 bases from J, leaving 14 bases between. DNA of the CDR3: TGCGCCAGCAGCCCGAGGGACACCAACTACGAGCAGTACTTC. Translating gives CASSPRDTNYEQYF.

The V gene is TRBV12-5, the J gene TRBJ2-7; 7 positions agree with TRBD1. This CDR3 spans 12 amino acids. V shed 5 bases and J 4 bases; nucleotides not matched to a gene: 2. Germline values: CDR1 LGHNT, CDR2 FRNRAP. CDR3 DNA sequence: TGTGCTAGTGGTGTACAGGGGTACGAGCAGTACTTC. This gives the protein CASGVQGYEQYF.

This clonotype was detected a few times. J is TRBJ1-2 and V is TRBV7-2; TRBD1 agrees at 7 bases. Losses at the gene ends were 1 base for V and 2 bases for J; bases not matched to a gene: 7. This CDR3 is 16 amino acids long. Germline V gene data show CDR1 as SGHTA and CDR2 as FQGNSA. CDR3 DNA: TGTGCCAGCAGCTTAGTAGGAGACAGGGAAAACTATGGCTACACCTTC. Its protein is CASSLVGDRENYGYTF.

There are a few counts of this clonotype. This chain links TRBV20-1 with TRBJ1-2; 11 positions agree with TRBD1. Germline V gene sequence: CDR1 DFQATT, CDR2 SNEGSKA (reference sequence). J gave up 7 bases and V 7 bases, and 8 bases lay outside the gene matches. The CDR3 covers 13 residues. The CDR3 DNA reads TGCAGTGTCACGGACAGGGGGCTACGTGGCTACACCTTC. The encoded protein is CSVTDRGLRGYTF.

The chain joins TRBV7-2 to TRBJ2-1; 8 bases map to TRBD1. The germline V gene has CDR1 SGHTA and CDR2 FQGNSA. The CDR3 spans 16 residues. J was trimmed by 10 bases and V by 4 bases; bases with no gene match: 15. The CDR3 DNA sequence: TGTGCCAGCAGCTCGAGCCCCAGGGGGCAACCCTACGAGCAGTTCTTC. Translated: CASSSSPRGQPYEQFF.

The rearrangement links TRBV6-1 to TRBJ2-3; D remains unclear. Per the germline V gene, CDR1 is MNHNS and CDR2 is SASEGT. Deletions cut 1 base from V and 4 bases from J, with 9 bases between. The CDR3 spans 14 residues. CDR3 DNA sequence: TGTGCCAGCAGTGAAGTTCTCCCTCCAGATACGCAGTATTTT. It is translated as CASSEVLPPDTQYF.

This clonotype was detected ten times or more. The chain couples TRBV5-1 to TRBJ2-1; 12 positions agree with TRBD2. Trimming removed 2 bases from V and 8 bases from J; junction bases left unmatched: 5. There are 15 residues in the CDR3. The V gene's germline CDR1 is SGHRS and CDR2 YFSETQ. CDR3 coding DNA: TGCGCCAGCAGCTTTCTACTAGCGGGGGGTGATGAGCAGTTCTTC. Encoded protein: CASSFLLAGGDEQFF.

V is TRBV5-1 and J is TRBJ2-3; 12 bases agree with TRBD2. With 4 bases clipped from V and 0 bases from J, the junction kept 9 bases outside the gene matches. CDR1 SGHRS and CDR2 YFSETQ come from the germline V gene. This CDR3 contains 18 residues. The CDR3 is CASSPTGLAGISTDTQYF. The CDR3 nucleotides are TGCGCCAGCAGCCCAACCGGACTAGCGGGGATCAGCACAGATACGCAGTATTTT.

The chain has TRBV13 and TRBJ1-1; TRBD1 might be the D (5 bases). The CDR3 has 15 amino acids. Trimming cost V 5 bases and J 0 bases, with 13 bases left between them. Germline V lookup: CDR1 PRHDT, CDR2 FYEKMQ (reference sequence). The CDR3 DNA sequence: TGTGCCAGCAGCAAAAGACAGAATTTGAACACTGAAGCTTTCTTT. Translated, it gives CASSKRQNLNTEAFF. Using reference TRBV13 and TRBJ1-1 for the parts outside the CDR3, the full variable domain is AAGVIQSPRHLIKEKRETATLKCYPIPRHDTVYWYQQGPGQDPQFLISFYEKMQSDKGSIPDRFSAQQFSDYHSELNMSSLELGDSALYFCASSKRQNLNTEAFFGQGTRLTVV.